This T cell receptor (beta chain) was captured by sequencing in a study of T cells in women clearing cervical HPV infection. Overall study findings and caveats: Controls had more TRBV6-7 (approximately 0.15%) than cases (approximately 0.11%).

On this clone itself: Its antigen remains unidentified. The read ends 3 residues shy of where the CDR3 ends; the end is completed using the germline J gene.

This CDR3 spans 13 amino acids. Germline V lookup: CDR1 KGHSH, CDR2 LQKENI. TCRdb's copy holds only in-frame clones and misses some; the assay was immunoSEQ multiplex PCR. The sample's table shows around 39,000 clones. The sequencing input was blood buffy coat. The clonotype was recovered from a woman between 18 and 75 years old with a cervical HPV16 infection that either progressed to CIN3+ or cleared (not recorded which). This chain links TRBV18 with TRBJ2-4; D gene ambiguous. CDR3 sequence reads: CASSPMNNYGQYF. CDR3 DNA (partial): TGTGCCAGCTCACCGATGAATAACTATGGT.